This TCR beta chain comes out of a study of T cells after yellow fever vaccination. Production of TCR cDNA was by 5'RACE template switching, which also added a universal primer site and UMIs. One entry per CDR3 protein results from TCRdb running MiXCR on the 5' RACE reads. The sample records about 330,000 distinct CDR3 sequences, 8.1% being singletons. This clonotype came up a few times. What it recognizes is unknown. Germline CDR1 and CDR2: SNHLY and FYNNEI. J gave up 9 bases and V 3 bases, and 9 bases lay outside the gene matches. This CDR3 comprises 15 residues. Study outcomes and limitations: Any FACS-sorted repertoire could hold abundant clonotypes that contaminate it from the bulk population.

The TCR originated in a man younger than 35 who received the YFV17D yellow fever vaccine. The material sequenced was PBMCs, taken 35 to 50 days after the first yellow fever vaccination. V is TRBV2 and J is TRBJ2-1, with 9 nucleotides matching TRBD1. The chain's CDR3 is CASSELGTGNGEQFF. CDR3 coding DNA: TGTGCCAGCAGTGAGTTAGGGACAGGGAATGGTGAGCAGTTCTTC.